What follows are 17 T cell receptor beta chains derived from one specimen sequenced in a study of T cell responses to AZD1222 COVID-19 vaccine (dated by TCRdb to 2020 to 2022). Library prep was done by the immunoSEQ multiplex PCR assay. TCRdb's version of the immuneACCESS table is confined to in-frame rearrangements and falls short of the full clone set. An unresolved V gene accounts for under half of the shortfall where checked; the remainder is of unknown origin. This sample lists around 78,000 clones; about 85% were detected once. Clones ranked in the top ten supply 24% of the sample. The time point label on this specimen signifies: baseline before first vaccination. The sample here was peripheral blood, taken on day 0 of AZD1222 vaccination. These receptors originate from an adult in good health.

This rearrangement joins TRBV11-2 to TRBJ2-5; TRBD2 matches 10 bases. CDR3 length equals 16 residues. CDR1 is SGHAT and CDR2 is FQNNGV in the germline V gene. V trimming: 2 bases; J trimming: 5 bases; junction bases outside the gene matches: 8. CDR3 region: CASSLSGGLAMETQYF. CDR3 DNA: TGTGCCAGCAGCTTATCCGGGGGACTAGCGATGGAGACCCAGTACTTC.

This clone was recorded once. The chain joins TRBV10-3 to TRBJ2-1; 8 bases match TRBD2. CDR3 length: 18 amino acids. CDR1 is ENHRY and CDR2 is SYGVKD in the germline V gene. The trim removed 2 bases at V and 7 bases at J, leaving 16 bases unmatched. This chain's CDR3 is CAISENPSRGGGRNEQFF. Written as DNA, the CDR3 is TGTGCCATCAGTGAGAATCCCAGCCGGGGCGGGGGGCGGAATGAGCAGTTCTTC.

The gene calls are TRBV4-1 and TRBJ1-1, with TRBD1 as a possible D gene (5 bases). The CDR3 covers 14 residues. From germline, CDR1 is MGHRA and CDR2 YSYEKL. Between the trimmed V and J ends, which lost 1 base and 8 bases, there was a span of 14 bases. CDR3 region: CASSQGGTPGEAFF. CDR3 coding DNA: TGCGCCAGCAGCCAAGGTGGGACCCCAGGGGAAGCTTTCTTT.

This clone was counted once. CDR3: CASSPQEYGYTF. Written as DNA, the CDR3 is TGTGCCAGCAGTCCACAGGAATATGGCTACACCTTC. The gene calls are TRBV6-6 and TRBJ1-2; D perhaps matches TRBD1 (5 bases). V lost 5 bases to trimming and J lost 5 bases, with 9 bases between them. This CDR3 contains 12 residues. From germline, CDR1 is MNHNY and CDR2 SVGAGI (reference sequence).

In DNA form, the CDR3 reads TGTGCCAGCAGCTCGGGTAGCAATCAGCCCCAGCATTTT. Amino acid sequence: CASSSGSNQPQHF. The J gene is TRBJ1-5, the V gene TRBV7-9; D is undetermined. Germline V gene sequence: CDR1 SEHNR, CDR2 FQNEAQ (reference sequence). V lost 4 bases and J lost 0, with 4 bases in between. This CDR3 is 13 amino acids long.

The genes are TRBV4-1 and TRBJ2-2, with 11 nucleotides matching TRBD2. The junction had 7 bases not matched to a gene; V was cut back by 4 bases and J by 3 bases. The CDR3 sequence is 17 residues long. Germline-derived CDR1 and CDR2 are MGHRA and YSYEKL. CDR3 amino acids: CASSPFTSGRDTGELFF. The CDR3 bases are TGCGCCAGCAGCCCATTCACTAGCGGGAGAGACACCGGGGAGCTGTTTTTT.

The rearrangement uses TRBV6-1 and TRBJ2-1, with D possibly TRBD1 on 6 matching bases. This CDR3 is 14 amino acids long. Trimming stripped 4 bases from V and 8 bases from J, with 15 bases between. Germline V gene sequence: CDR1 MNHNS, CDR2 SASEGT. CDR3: CASSGADGGDEQFF. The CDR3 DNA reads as TGTGCCAGCAGTGGAGCGGATGGGGGCGATGAGCAGTTCTTC.

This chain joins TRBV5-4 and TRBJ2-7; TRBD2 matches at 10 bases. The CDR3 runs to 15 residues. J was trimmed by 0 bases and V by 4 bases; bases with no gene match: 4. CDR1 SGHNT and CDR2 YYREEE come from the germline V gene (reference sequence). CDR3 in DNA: TGTGCCAGCAGCCCGGGACTAGCGATCTCCTACGAGCAGTACTTC. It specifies CASSPGLAISYEQYF.

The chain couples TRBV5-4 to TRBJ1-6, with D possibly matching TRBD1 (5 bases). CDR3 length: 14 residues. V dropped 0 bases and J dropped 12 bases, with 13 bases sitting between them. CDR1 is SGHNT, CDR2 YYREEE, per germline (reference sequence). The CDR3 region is CASSLEGQGRPLHF. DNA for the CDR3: TGTGCCAGCAGCTTGGAAGGGCAGGGCAGACCCCTCCACTTT.

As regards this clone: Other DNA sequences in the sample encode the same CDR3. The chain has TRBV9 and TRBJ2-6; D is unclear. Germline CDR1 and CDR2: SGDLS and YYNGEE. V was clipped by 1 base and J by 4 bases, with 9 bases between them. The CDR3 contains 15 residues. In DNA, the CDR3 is TGTGCCAGCAGCGTACAAGGAGCGGGGGCCAACGTCCTGACTTTC. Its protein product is CASSVQGAGANVLTF.

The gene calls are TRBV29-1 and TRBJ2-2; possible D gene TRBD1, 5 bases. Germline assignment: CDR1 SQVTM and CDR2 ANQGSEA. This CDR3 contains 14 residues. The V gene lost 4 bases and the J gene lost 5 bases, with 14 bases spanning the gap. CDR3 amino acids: CSVGDRGHTGELFF. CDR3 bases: TGCAGCGTTGGAGATAGGGGTCATACCGGGGAGCTGTTTTTT.

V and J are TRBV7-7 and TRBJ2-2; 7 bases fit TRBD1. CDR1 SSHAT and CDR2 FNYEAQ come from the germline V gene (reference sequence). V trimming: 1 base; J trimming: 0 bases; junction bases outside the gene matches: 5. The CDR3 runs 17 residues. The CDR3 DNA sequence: TGTGCCAGCAGCTTAGGTGGAGGACAGGCGAACACCGGGGAGCTGTTTTTT. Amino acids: CASSLGGGQANTGELFF.

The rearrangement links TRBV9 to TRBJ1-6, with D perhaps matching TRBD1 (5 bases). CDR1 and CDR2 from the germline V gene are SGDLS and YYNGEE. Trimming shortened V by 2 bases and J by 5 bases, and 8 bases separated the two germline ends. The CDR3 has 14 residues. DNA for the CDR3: TGTGCCAGCAGCGTGACGGACAATAATTCACCCCTCCACTTT. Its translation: CASSVTDNNSPLHF.

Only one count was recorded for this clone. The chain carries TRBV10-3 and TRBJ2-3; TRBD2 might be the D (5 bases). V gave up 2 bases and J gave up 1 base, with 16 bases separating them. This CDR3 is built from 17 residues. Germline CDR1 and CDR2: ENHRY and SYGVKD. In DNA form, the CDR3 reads TGTGCCATCAGTGAGACTCGGGGTACCACTCGCACAGATACGCAGTATTTT. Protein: CAISETRGTTRTDTQYF.

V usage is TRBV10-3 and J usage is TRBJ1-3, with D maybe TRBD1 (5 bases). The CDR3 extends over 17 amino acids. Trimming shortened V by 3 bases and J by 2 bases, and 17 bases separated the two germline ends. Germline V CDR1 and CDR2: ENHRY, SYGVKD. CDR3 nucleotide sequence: TGTGCCATCAGTGACCGTAGACCGGGGCCCACTGGAAACACCATATATTTT. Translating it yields CAISDRRPGPTGNTIYF.

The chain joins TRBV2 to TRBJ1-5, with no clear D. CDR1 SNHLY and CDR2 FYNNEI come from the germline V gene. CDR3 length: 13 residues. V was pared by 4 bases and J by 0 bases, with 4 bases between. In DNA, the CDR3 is TGTGCCAGCAGTGGGGATAGCAATCAGCCCCAGCATTTT. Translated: CASSGDSNQPQHF.

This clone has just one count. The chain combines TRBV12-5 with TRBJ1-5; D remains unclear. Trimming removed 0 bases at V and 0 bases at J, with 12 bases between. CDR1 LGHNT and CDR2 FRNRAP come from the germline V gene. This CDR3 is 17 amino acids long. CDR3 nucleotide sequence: TGTGCTAGTGGTTTGGTACTGGAAGGCAATAGCAATCAGCCCCAGCATTTT. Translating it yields CASGLVLEGNSNQPQHF.